Listed below are T cell receptor beta chains from one sample, sequenced in a study of T cell repertoires in aging, cancer and after chemotherapy. Each CDR3 protein is one row after TCRdb ran MiXCR on the multiplex PCR reads. This table has roughly 5,500 distinct CDR3 sequences, around a quarter appearing once. Material for sequencing was blood. All receptors derive from a human donor with a solid tumor. Both conserved end residues are part of each CDR3. The D gene is left open where the match is weak. Clone size is shown for a subset of rows, as once, few, many or a class of expanded clone.

j_gene,abundance,d_gene,v_gene,CDR3aa,CDR3nt
TRBJ2-7,.,TRBD1,TRBV11-2,CASSLGKDRRAYEQYF,TGTGCCAGCAGCTTAGGCAAGGACAGGAGAGCCTACGAGCAGTACTTC
TRBJ2-5,medium-sized,.,TRBV15,CATSRVGGETQYF,TGTGCCACCAGCAGAGTGGGGGGAGAGACCCAGTACTTC
TRBJ2-7,.,.,TRBV11-2,CASSLGLYEQYF,TGTGCCAGCAGCTTAGGGTTGTACGAGCAGTACTTC
TRBJ2-7,few,.,TRBV20-1,CSASPSSYEQYF,TGCAGTGCTAGCCCTAGCTCCTACGAGCAGTACTTC
TRBJ1-1,.,.,TRBV5-5,CASSLTPGGSGTEAFF,TGTGCCAGCAGCTTGACCCCGGGGGGGTCGGGCACTGAAGCTTTCTTT
TRBJ2-1,medium-sized,TRBD1,TRBV10-3,CAISESQDRGHEQFF,TGTGCCATCAGTGAGTCCCAAGACAGGGGGCATGAGCAGTTCTTC
TRBJ1-1,medium-sized,.,TRBV5-6,CASSQSGRAFF,TGTGCCAGCAGCCAGAGCGGAAGAGCTTTCTTT
TRBJ2-3,few,.,TRBV7-2,CASSLVSSARDTQYF,TGTGCCAGCAGCTTAGTGTCCAGCGCGAGGGATACGCAGTATTTT
TRBJ1-2,medium-sized,TRBD1,TRBV19,CASSLDRVNGYTF,TGTGCCAGTAGTTTGGACAGGGTAAATGGCTACACCTTC
TRBJ2-7,.,.,TRBV12-3/TRBV12-4,CASSFYICSAPPTSNYEQYF,.
TRBJ2-3,medium-sized,.,TRBV6-2/TRBV6-3,CASSYFWDGPDTQYF,TGTGCCAGCAGTTATTTTTGGGACGGGCCAGATACGCAGTATTTT
TRBJ2-5,.,TRBD1,TRBV11-2,CASSLDRGRGETQYF,TGTGCCAGCAGCTTAGACAGGGGGCGCGGGGAGACCCAGTACTTC
TRBJ2-1,.,.,TRBV7-2,CASSLTDSPYNEQFF,TGTGCCAGCAGCTTAACGGACTCACCCTACAATGAGCAGTTCTTC
TRBJ2-1,.,TRBD2,TRBV20-1,CSAREGLGSYNEQFF,TGCAGTGCTAGAGAGGGACTAGGCTCCTACAATGAGCAGTTCTTC
TRBJ2-7,.,TRBD2,TRBV12-3/TRBV12-4,CASSLLAGESGYEQYF,TGTGCCAGCAGTTTACTAGCGGGAGAGAGTGGGTACGAGCAGTACTTC